What follows describes a single T cell receptor (beta chain). The method was immunoSEQ multiplex PCR; TCRdb's version includes in-frame clones alone and lacks a portion of them. The data contain approximately 240,000 clones, around 90% of them singletons. These data are taken from a study of blood T cell repertoires in COVID-19. The CDR3 has 16 amino acids. Trimming pared 0 bases from V and 3 bases from J, leaving 17 bases between. CDR1 and CDR2 from the germline V gene are GTSNPN and SVGIG (reference sequence). Material for sequencing was peripheral blood. The TCR sequence derives from a woman between 18 and 30 years old who had recovered from COVID-19. The chain employs TRBV30 and TRBJ2-5; D is possibly TRBD2 (5 bases). The CDR3 here is CAWSVGMTSGKETQYF. The CDR3, as DNA: TGTGCCTGGAGTGTGGGTATGACAAGCGGAAAAGAGACCCAGTACTTC.